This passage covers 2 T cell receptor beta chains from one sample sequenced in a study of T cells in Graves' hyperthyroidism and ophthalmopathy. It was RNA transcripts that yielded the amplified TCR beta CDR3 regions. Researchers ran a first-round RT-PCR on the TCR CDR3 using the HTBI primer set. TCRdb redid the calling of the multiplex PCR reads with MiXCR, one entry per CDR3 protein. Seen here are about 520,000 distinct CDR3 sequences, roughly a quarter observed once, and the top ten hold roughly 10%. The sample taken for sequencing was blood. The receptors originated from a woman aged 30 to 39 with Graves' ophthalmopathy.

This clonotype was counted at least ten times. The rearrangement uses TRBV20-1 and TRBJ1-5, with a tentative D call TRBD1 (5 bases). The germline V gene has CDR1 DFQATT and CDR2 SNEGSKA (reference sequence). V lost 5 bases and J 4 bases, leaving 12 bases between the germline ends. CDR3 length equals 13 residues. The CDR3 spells CSAGGRANQPQHF. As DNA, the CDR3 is TGCAGTGCTGGGGGTAGGGCGAATCAGCCCCAGCATTTT.

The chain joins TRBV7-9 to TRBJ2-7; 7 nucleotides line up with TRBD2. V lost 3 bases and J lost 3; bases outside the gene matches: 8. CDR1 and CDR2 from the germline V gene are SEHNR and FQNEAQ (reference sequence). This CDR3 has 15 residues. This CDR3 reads CASSLRGTTNYEQYF. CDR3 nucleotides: TGTGCCAGCAGCTTGAGAGGGACTACCAACTACGAGCAGTACTTC.